The entry below gives a single T cell receptor beta chain sequence along with its context. Trimming cost V 1 base and J 6 bases, with 11 bases left between them. The germline CDR1 and CDR2 sequences are SGHRS and YFSETQ. The CDR3 sequence is 13 residues long. The record originates from a study of CD8 T cells in ankylosing spondylitis. Scientists made TCR beta libraries using quantitative 5'-RACE with molecular barcodes. MiXCR, applied by TCRdb to the 5' RACE reads, yields one record per CDR3 protein. The sample shows 200,000 to 250,000 distinct CDR3 sequences, over 9.5% of them seen only once. The receptor was isolated from a male donor with ankylosing spondylitis or in good health (not recorded which). The J gene is TRBJ2-7, the V gene TRBV5-1; no clear D gene. The sample was blood, either unsorted or a sorted T cell fraction (not recorded which). The CDR3 sequence is CASSLPGLAEQYF. CDR3 DNA sequence: TGCGCCAGCAGCTTGCCAGGTTTAGCCGAGCAGTACTTC.